The source of this TCR beta chain is a study of cytomegalovirus exposure and HLA in healthy donors. Worth noting for this clone: Its matching antigen is unknown.

PCR employed 60 Vbeta and 13 Jbeta primers. TCRdb's table, derived via immunoSEQ multiplex PCR, lists solely in-frame clones and lacks some. The sample has roughly 100,000 clones; 70% are singletons. Study-level results: Overall, approximately 180 TCR beta chains were annotated as cytomegalovirus-associated. V- and J-gene trimming of TCR beta was linked (in a later analysis) to a missense DCLRE1C variant.

Material: PBMCs. The receptor's source is a man in his forties in good health and CMV-seropositive.

The CDR3 region has the DNA TGTGCCAGCAAGACCCCGGGACTTCAATACAATGAGCAGTTCTTC. Translating it yields CASKTPGLQYNEQFF. The V call is TRBV28, the J call TRBJ2-1, with D perhaps TRBD2 (6 bases). The CDR3 sequence is 15 residues long. Germline CDR1 reads MDHEN; CDR2 reads SYDVKM. The ends were cut back, 7 bases at V and 4 bases at J, with 17 bases in the middle.